This T cell receptor beta chain stems from a study of blood T cell repertoires in COVID-19. Study summary: Some COVID-19 samples were acute and others convalescent; all came from the United States, Italy and Spain. Nucleic acid was either cDNA or gDNA, and it came from T cells, B-cell-depleted T cells, or PBMCs.

In the original analysis: Cell counts per sample came from amplifying reference gene primers. The table came from immunoSEQ multiplex PCR; TCRdb's copy has only in-frame clones and leaves some out. D and trimming come from the DNA, and the V and J calls and clone size come from that table. The sample lists fewer than 350,000 clones, around 89% seen once, with about 5% in the top ten. J lost 6 bases, V lost 3 bases, and 9 bases had no gene match. The CDR3 is 15 residues long. Germline CDR1 LNHDA, CDR2 SQIVND (reference sequence). The sample consisted of peripheral blood. The TCR was taken from a man in his forties or fifties with acute or convalescent COVID-19. The V gene is TRBV19, the J gene TRBJ2-3, with TRBD2 identical over 7 bases. The CDR3 DNA reads as TGTGCCAGTAGTATGGTCGAGCGGGGTCAGGATACGCAGTATTTT. Protein sequence: CASSMVERGQDTQYF. Full variable domain (rest looked up from reference TRBV19 and TRBJ2-3): DGGITQSPKYLFRKEGQNVTLSCEQNLNHDAMYWYRQDPGQGLRLIYYSQIVNDFQKGDIAEGYSVSREKKESFPLTVTSAQKNPTAFYLCASSMVERGQDTQYFGPGTRLTVL.